The T cell receptor (beta chain) under discussion was sequenced for a study of immune characterization of retroperitoneal liposarcoma. TCRdb reprocessed the PCR reads with MiXCR, giving one entry per CDR3 protein. Of about 11,000 distinct CDR3 sequences detected, about 46% appear once; the ten largest clones hold under 11%. This clonotype is medium-sized (0.01 to 0.1%) by share. The CDR3 loop spans 15 amino acids. Germline lookup yields CDR1 MNHNS and CDR2 SASEGT. Trimming pared 1 base from V and 10 bases from J, leaving 17 bases between. The receptor was derived from a female donor with retroperitoneal liposarcoma. The V and J genes are TRBV6-1 and TRBJ2-1; D possibly matches TRBD1 or TRBD2 (5 bases each). Sequenced sample: tumor tissue. The CDR3 region is CASSEGDPSSYEQFF. In DNA, the CDR3 is TGTGCCAGCAGTGAAGGGGACCCAAGCTCCTACGAGCAGTTCTTC.